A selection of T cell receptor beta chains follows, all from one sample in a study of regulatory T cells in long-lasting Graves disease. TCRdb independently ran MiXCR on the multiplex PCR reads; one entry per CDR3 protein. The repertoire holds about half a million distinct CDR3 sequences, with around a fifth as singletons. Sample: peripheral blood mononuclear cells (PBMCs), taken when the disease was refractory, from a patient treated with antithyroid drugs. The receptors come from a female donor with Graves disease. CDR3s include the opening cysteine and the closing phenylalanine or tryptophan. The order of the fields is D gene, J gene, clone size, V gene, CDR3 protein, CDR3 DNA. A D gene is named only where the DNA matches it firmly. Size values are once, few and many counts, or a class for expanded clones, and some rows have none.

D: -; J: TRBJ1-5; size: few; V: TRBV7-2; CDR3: CASSPSPGNQPQHF; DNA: TGTGCCAGCAGCCCCTCCCCTGGTAATCAGCCCCAGCATTTT
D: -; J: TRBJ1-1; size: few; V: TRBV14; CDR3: CASSQGLEAFF; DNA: TGTGCCAGCAGCCAAGGACTTGAAGCTTTCTTT
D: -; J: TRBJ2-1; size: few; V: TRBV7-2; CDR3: CASSFDGGSSYNEQFF; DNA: TGTGCCAGCAGCTTTGACGGAGGAAGCTCCTACAATGAGCAGTTCTTC
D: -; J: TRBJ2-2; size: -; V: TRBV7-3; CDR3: CASSTTRGELFF; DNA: TGTGCCAGCAGCACGACCCGCGGGGAGCTGTTTTTT
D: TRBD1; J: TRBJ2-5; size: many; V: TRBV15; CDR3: CATSRDRVGETQYF; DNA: TGTGCCACCAGCAGGGACAGGGTGGGAGAGACCCAGTACTTC
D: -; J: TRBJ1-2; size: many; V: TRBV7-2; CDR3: CASSLVQGTTSGYTF; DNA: TGTGCCAGCAGCTTAGTGCAGGGTACGACGAGTGGCTACACCTTC
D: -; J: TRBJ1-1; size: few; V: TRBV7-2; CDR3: CASSTPRGRIYTEAFF; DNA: TGTGCCAGCAGCACACCGCGGGGGCGCATCTATACTGAAGCTTTCTTT
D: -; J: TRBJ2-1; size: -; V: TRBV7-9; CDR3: CASSLGGAGNSYNEQFF; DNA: TGTGCCAGCAGCTTAGGAGGTGCGGGCAACTCCTACAATGAGCAGTTCTTC
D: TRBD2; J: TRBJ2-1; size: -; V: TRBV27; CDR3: CASSQGLAGGEQFF; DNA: TGTGCCAGCAGCCAGGGACTAGCGGGGGGTGAGCAGTTCTTC
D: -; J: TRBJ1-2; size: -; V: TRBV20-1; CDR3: CSARTLGGYTF; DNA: TGCAGTGCTAGGACCCTGGGGGGCTACACCTTC
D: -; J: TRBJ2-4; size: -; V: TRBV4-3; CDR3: CASSQDFVRGNIQYF; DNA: TGCGCCAGCAGCCAAGACTTCGTTAGGGGAAACATTCAGTACTTC
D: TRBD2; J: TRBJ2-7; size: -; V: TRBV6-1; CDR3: CASSISGGSPTPREQYF; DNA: TGTGCCAGCAGCATCTCGGGGGGGTCGCCTACCCCTCGTGAGCAGTACTTC
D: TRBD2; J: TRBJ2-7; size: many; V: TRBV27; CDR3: CASKSGLAGDVYEQYF; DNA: TGTGCCAGCAAATCGGGACTAGCGGGGGATGTGTACGAGCAGTACTTC
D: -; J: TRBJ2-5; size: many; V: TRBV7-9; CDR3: CASSHIETQYF; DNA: TGTGCCAGCAGCCATATAGAGACCCAGTACTTC
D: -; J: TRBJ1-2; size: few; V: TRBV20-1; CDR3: CSASRANYGYTF; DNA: TGCAGTGCTAGTAGGGCTAACTATGGCTACACCTTC
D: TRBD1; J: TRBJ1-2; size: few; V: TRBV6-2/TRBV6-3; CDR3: CASSYSGTGLYGYTF; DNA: TGTGCCAGCAGTTACTCCGGGACAGGCCTCTATGGCTACACCTTC
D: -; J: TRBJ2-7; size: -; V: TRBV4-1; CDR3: CASSLGDTSYEQYF; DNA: TGCGCCAGCAGCCTAGGGGATACCTCCTACGAGCAGTACTTC
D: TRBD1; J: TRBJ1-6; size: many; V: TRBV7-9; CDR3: CASSSWDRDNSPLHF; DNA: TGTGCCAGCAGCTCCTGGGACAGGGATAATTCACCCCTCCACTTT
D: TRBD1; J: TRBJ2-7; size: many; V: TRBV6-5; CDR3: CASSYLGTGGTYEQYF; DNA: TGTGCCAGCAGTTACCTCGGGACAGGGGGCACCTACGAGCAGTACTTC
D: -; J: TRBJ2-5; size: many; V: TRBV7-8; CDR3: CASSLTRVLETQYF; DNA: TGTGCCAGCAGCTTAACCAGGGTTCTGGAGACCCAGTACTTC
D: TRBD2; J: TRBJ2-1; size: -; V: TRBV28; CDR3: CASGGGRGESYNEQFF; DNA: TGTGCCAGCGGGGGGGGGCGGGGGGAGTCCTACAATGAGCAGTTCTTC
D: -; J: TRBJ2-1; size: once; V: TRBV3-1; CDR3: CASSIAYSSYNEQFF; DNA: TGTGCCAGCAGTATAGCGTATAGCTCCTACAATGAGCAGTTCTTC
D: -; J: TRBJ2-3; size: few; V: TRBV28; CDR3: CASSLSPAPTDTQYF; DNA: TGTGCCAGCAGTTTATCCCCCGCACCAACAGATACGCAGTATTTT
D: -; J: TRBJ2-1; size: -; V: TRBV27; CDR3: CASSSSGEQFF; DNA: TGTGCCAGCAGTTCCTCGGGGGAGCAGTTCTTC
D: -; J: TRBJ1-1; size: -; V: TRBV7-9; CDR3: CASSLKVDAFF; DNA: TGTGCCAGCAGCTTAAAGGTAGATGCTTTCTTT
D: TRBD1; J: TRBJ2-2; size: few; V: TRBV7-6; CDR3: CASSLEGTGGRNTGELFF; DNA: TGTGCCAGCAGCTTAGAGGGAACAGGGGGACGGAACACCGGGGAGCTGTTTTTT
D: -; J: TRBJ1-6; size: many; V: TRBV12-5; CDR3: CASGSRFSGNSPLHF; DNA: TGTGCTAGTGGTTCCCGGTTTTCGGGGAATTCACCCCTCCACTTT
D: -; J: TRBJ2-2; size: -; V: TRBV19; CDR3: CASSIRRTGELFF; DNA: TGTGCCAGTAGTATAAGGAGGACCGGGGAGCTGTTTTTT
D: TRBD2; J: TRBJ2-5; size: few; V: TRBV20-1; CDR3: CSATTSGGAVETQYF; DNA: TGCAGTGCTACAACTAGCGGGGGGGCCGTAGAGACCCAGTACTTC